This T cell receptor beta chain was sequenced for a study of early T cells in non-severe SARS-CoV-2 infection. Study information: Unpaired chains resulted from sequencing bulk RNA of unsorted whole blood.

Findings of the study overall: Matching results from VDJdb favored anti-spike CD8 responses, leaving private and CD4 specificities undetected.

Individual cDNA molecules received unique molecular identifiers. In TCRdb, the 5' RACE reads were re-called with MiXCR into one record per CDR3 protein. The table records approximately 90,000 distinct CDR3 sequences, about 12% of them present only once. This clonotype was detected only a few times. Its matching antigen is unknown. This CDR3 comprises 14 residues. CDR1 is LNHDA, CDR2 SQIVND, per germline (reference sequence). Trimming took off 5 bases at V and 5 bases at J, with 15 bases between the two ends. The starting material was whole blood, obtained at baseline. The genes are TRBV19 and TRBJ2-5; no reliable D call. The sequence came from an adult who was a healthcare worker with PCR-confirmed SARS-CoV-2 infection or an uninfected control (not recorded which). Here the CDR3 reads CASSELGERETQYF. The CDR3 nucleotides read TGTGCCAGTAGTGAACTGGGTGAGAGGGAGACCCAGTACTTC.